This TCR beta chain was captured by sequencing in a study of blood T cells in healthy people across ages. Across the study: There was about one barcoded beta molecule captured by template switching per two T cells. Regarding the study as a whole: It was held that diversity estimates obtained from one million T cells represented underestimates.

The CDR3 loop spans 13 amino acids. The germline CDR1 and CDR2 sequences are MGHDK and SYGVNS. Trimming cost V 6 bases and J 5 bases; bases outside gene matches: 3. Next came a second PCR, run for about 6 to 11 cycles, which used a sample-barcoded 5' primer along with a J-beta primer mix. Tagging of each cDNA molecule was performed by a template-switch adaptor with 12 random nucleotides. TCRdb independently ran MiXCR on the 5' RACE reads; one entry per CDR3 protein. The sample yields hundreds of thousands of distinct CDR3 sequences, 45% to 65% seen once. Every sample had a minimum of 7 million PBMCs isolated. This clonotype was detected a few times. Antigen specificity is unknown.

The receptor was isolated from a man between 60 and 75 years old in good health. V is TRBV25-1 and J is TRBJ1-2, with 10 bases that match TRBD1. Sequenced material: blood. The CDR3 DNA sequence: TGTGCCAGCAGGGGGGACAGGGGATATGGCTACACCTTC. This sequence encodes CASRGDRGYGYTF.